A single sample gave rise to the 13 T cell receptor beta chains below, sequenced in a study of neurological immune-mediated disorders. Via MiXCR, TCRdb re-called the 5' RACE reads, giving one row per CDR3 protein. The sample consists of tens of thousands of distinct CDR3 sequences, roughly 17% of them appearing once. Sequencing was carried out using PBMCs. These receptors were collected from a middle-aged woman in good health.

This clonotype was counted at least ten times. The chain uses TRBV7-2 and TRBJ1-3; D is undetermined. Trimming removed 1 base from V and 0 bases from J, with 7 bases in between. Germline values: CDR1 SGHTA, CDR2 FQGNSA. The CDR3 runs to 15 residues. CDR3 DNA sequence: TGTGCCAGCAGCTTAGTGCCGTTCTCTGGAAACACCATATATTTT. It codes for CASSLVPFSGNTIYF.

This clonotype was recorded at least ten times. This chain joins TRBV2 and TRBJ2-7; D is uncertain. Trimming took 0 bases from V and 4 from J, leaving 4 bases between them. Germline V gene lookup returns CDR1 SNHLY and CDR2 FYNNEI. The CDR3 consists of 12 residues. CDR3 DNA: TGTGCCAGCAGTGAAGCTTATTACGAGCAGTACGTC. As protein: CASSEAYYEQYV.

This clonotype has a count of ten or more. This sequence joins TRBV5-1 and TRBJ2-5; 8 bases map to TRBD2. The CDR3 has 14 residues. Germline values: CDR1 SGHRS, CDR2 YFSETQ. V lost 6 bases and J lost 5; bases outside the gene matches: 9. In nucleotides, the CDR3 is TGCGCCAGCACCACTCCCTCGGGGGGGGAGACCCAGTACTTC. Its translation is CASTTPSGGETQYF.

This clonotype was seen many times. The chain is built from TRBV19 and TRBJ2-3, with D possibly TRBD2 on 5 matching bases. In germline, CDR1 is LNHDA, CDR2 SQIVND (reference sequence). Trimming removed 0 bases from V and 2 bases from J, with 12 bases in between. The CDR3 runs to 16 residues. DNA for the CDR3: TGTGCCAGTAGTATAGATCCTCGCCTAGCCACAGATACGCAGTATTTT. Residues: CASSIDPRLATDTQYF.

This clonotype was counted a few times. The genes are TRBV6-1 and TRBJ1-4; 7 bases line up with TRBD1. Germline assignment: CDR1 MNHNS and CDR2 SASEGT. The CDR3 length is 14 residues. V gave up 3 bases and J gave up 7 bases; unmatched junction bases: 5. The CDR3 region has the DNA TGTGCCAGCAGTGATGGACAGGCTGGTGAAAAACTGTTTTTT. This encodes CASSDGQAGEKLFF.

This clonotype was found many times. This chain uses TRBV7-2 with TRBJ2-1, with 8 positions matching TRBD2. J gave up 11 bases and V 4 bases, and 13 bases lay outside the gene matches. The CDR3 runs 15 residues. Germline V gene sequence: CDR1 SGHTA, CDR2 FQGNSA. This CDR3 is CASSSIRAGGRQQFF. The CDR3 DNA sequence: TGTGCCAGCAGCTCCATCCGGGCGGGGGGCCGGCAGCAGTTCTTC. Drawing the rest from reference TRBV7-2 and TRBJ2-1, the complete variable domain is GAGVSQSPSNKVTEKGKDVELRCDPISGHTALYWYRQSLGQGLEFLIYFQGNSAPDKSGLPSDRFSAERTGGSVSTLTIQRTQQEDSAVYLCASSSIRAGGRQQFFGPGTRLTVL.

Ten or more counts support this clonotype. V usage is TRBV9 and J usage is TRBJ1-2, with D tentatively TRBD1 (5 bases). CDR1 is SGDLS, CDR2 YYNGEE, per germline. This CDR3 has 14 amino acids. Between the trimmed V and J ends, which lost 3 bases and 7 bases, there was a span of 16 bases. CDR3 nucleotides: TGTGCCAGCAGCGCGGAGGGGATCCCTCTTGGCTACACCTTC. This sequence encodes CASSAEGIPLGYTF.

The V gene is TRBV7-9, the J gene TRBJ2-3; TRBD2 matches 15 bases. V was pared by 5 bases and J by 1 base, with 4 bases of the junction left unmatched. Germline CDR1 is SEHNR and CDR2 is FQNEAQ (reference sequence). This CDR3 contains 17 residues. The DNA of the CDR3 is TGTGCCAGCAGCAGGGGACTAGCGGGAGGACGCACAGATACGCAGTATTTT. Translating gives CASSRGLAGGRTDTQYF.

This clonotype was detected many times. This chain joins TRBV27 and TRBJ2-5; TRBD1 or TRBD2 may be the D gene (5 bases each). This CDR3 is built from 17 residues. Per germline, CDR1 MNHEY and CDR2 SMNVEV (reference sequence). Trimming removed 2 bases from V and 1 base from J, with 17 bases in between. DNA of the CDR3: TGTGCCAGCAGTTTAAAGGGACGAGTAACTTTCCAAGAGACCCAGTACTTC. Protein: CASSLKGRVTFQETQYF.

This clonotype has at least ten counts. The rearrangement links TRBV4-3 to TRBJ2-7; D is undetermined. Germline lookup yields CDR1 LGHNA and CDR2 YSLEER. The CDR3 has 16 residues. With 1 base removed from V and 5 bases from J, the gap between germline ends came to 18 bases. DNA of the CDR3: TGCGCCAGCAGCCAAGGCGACTCTCCGGGTTGGAACGAGCAGTACTTC. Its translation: CASSQGDSPGWNEQYF.

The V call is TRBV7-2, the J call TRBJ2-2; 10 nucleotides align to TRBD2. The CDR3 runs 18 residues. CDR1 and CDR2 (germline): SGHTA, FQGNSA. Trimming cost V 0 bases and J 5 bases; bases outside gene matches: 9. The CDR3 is CASSLAGLAGVVTGELFF. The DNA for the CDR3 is TGTGCCAGCAGCTTAGCAGGTCTAGCGGGAGTGGTGACCGGGGAGCTGTTTTTT.

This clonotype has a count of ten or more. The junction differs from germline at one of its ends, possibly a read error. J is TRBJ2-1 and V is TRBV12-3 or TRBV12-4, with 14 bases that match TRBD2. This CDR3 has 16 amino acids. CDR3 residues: CASTTGLAGDYSEQFF. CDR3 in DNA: TGTGCCAGCACCACGGGACTAGCGGGGGACTACAGTGAGCAGTTCTTC.

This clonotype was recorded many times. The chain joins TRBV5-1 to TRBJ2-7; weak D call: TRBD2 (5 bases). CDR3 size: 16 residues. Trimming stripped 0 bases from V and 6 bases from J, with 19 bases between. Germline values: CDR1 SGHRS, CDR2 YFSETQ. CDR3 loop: CASSLGGITVGSEQYF. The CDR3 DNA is TGCGCCAGCAGCTTGGGCGGTATTACTGTGGGGAGCGAGCAGTACTTC.